These 8 T cell receptor beta chains came from one sample sequenced in a study of PD-1 blockade in classical Hodgkin lymphoma. Assay: immunoSEQ multiplex PCR; the TCRdb copy retains only in-frame clones and omits some. The sample records over 75,000 clones, just over 90% being singletons. Time point noted: cycle 4 day 1 (C4D1), after less than seven weeks of nivolumab. Relapse was seen in all patients after autologous stem cell transplantation, and brentuximab vedotin exposure was variable. The sample was peripheral blood mononuclear cells (PBMCs), taken before the fourth cycle of nivolumab. Source of these receptors: a human donor with classical Hodgkin lymphoma.

The chain recombines TRBV7-9 with TRBJ2-5, with TRBD2 as a possible D gene (6 bases). The J call is doubtful: the DNA matches TRBJ2-7 better. This CDR3 spans 16 amino acids. Germline loops: CDR1 SEHNR, CDR2 FQNEAQ (reference sequence). CDR3 nucleotides: TGTGCCAGCAGCTTAATGGGCGGGGAGATCTCCTACGAGCAGTACTTC. It specifies CASSLMGGEISYEQYF.

The chain employs TRBV27 and TRBJ1-5; no definite D call. This CDR3 has 17 amino acids. Germline loops: CDR1 MNHEY, CDR2 SMNVEV (reference sequence). Between the trimmed V and J ends, which lost 5 bases and 5 bases, there was a span of 22 bases. The CDR3: CASSPQVWRGPYQPQHF. The CDR3 DNA reads TGTGCCAGCAGTCCTCAGGTTTGGCGAGGCCCATATCAGCCCCAGCATTTT.

The chain recombines TRBV4-2 with TRBJ2-3, with 10 positions matching TRBD2. The CDR3 has 16 residues. The germline V gene encodes CDR1 LGHNA and CDR2 YNFKEQ. The ends lost 0 bases at V and 4 bases at J; junction bases unmatched: 4. In DNA form, the CDR3 reads TGTGCCAGCAGCCAAGACGAGCGGGGGGGTGCAGATACGCAGTATTTT. It is translated as CASSQDERGGADTQYF.

V usage is TRBV2 and J usage is TRBJ2-4, with TRBD2 matching over 11 bases. V shed 1 base, J shed 9 bases, and the junction held 8 bases outside the gene matches. CDR1 SNHLY and CDR2 FYNNEI come from the germline V gene. This CDR3 comprises 16 residues. The CDR3 region is CASSEGLAGGFGIQYF. The CDR3, as DNA: TGTGCCAGCAGTGAAGGTCTAGCGGGGGGTTTTGGCATTCAGTACTTC.

The genes are TRBV2 and TRBJ2-5; possible D gene TRBD2, 5 bases. This CDR3 comprises 13 residues. The V end lost 8 bases, the J end lost 1 base, and 11 bases lay between the germline ends. Germline V gene lookup returns CDR1 SNHLY and CDR2 FYNNEI. This CDR3 reads CASADYLQETQYF. CDR3 DNA sequence: TGTGCCAGCGCCGACTACCTCCAAGAGACCCAGTACTTC.

On this clone: It is unclear where the CDR3 begins or ends on the DNA, so no DNA is shown, and the CDR3 is as TCRdb lists it. The J gene is TRBJ1-5, the V gene TRBV12-2; TRBD1 is the table's D call, not checked against the DNA. TRBV12-2 is recorded as a pseudogene. The CDR3 is made up of 17 amino acids, end residues included. CDR3 protein: CASRLVGTGARWKPQHF.

The V and J genes are TRBV14 and TRBJ1-1; no firm D call. Trimming left V 0 bases short and J 7 bases short, with 15 bases between. CDR1 and CDR2 (germline): SGHDN, FVKESK. CDR3 length equals 15 residues. This CDR3 reads CASSQEMDLAYEAFF. The CDR3 bases are TGTGCCAGCAGCCAAGAAATGGACCTAGCTTATGAAGCTTTCTTT.

J is TRBJ2-3 and V is TRBV7-9; TRBD2 matches at 7 bases. The CDR3 has 17 amino acids. The junction had 13 bases not matched to a gene; V was cut back by 5 bases and J by 2 bases. Per the germline V gene, CDR1 is SEHNR and CDR2 is FQNEAQ (reference sequence). The CDR3 coding sequence is TGTGCCAGCAGCCCCCAGACGGGCGGGGGATTCACAGATACGCAGTATTTT. It translates to CASSPQTGGGFTDTQYF.